Below, one TCR beta chain is given with its context. This table comes from immunoSEQ multiplex PCR, and its TCRdb copy is limited to in-frame clones, with some not included. The data hold roughly 60,000 clones, with about 91% observed a single time. This record comes from a study of cytomegalovirus exposure and HLA in healthy donors. CDR3 length equals 14 residues. Trimming removed 5 bases at V and 6 bases at J, with 14 bases between. CDR1 is SGHVS, CDR2 FNYEAQ, per germline. V usage is TRBV7-6 and J usage is TRBJ2-1; tentative D call: TRBD2 (5 bases). The specimen sequenced was PBMCs. The sequence was collected from a woman between 18 and 30 years old in good health and CMV-seronegative. CDR3 DNA sequence: TGTGCCAGCAGCCCGAGTACGGGGAGCAATGAGCAGTTCTTC. Translated, it gives CASSPSTGSNEQFF.